The next 27 T cell receptor beta chains were all read from a single sample in a study of identical twins. TCRdb itself ran the 5' RACE reads through MiXCR, one entry per CDR3 protein. Of 250,000 to 350,000 distinct CDR3 sequences in the sample, less than 9.5% are singletons; the top ten hold around 7.1%. These data also featured in a second study, about yellow fever vaccine responses in identical twins.

The sample was CD8+ T cells sorted from blood. These receptors were obtained from a woman younger than 35 in good health.

This clonotype was detected a few times. This chain joins TRBV7-2 and TRBJ2-1, with TRBD2 matching 10 bases. Germline CDR1 SGHTA, CDR2 FQGNSA. CDR3 length equals 16 residues. V lost 0 bases to trimming and J lost 5 bases; unmatched junction nucleotides: 4. In DNA form, the CDR3 reads TGTGCCAGCAGCTTAGCTAGAGCGGGAGGGGACAATGAGCAGTTCTTC. Residues: CASSLARAGGDNEQFF. Full variable domain (missing parts from reference TRBV7-2 and TRBJ2-1): GAGVSQSPSNKVTEKGKDVELRCDPISGHTALYWYRQSLGQGLEFLIYFQGNSAPDKSGLPSDRFSAERTGGSVSTLTIQRTQQEDSAVYLCASSLARAGGDNEQFFGPGTRLTVL.

This clonotype appeared many times. This chain links TRBV11-1 with TRBJ2-1; TRBD2 might be the D (5 bases). V was trimmed by 5 bases and J by 5 bases, leaving 28 bases between them. CDR1 is SGHAT and CDR2 is FQDESV in the germline V gene (reference sequence). The CDR3 sequence is 19 residues long. The CDR3 loop is CASSPSFVSGKVLDNEQFF. CDR3 coding DNA: TGTGCCAGCAGCCCTAGCTTTGTGTCGGGTAAGGTATTGGACAATGAGCAGTTCTTC.

This sequence joins TRBV12-3 or TRBV12-4 and TRBJ2-1, with D perhaps assigned TRBD1 or TRBD2 (5 bases each). The germline V and J ends were trimmed by 2 bases and 4 bases, with 9 bases remaining between them. This CDR3 has 14 amino acids. CDR3 sequence reads: CASSLRDHYNEQFF. In DNA, the CDR3 is TGTGCCAGCAGTTTACGGGACCATTACAATGAGCAGTTCTTC.

DNA for the CDR3: TGTGCCAGCAGTGACCCCCGCTTAGAGTCCTACGAGCAGTACTTC. Translation gives CASSDPRLESYEQYF. This chain connects TRBV6-1 to TRBJ2-7; D is ambiguous. The CDR3 loop spans 15 amino acids. Germline assignment: CDR1 MNHNS and CDR2 SASEGT. V lost 3 bases and J lost 1, with 13 bases in between.

This clonotype was seen many times. The gene calls are TRBV20-1 and TRBJ2-7; perhaps TRBD1 as D (5 bases). Germline V gives CDR1 DFQATT, CDR2 SNEGSKA (reference sequence). V lost 8 bases to trimming and J lost 4 bases, with 21 bases between them. The CDR3 is 14 residues long. CDR3 sequence (DNA): TGCAGTACCCGACTTAGGACCGGACAATACGAGCAGTACTTC. It translates to CSTRLRTGQYEQYF.

In its sample, this clonotype was seen many times. The V call is TRBV20-1, the J call TRBJ2-3; 8 bases are shared with TRBD2. CDR1 DFQATT and CDR2 SNEGSKA come from the germline V gene (reference sequence). V shed 6 bases and J 0 bases; nucleotides not matched to a gene: 11. The CDR3 length is 16 residues. DNA for the CDR3: TGCAGTGCAACCCTAGCGGGCCCTATAAGCACAGATACGCAGTATTTT. Translated: CSATLAGPISTDTQYF.

This clonotype showed up many times. The V call is TRBV10-3, the J call TRBJ1-5; D gene unclear. The CDR3 is made up of 16 amino acids. The ends were cut back, 6 bases at V and 0 bases at J, with 15 bases in the middle. The germline CDR1 and CDR2 sequences are ENHRY and SYGVKD. The CDR3 nucleotides are TGTGCCATCAGAGCCGACGGGAGAAATAGCAATCAGCCCCAGCATTTT. Translation gives CAIRADGRNSNQPQHF.

The sample holds a few counts of this clonotype. The chain joins TRBV5-1 to TRBJ1-5; TRBD1 matches at 7 bases. CDR1 is SGHRS, CDR2 YFSETQ, per germline. The ends lost 2 bases at V and 5 bases at J; junction bases unmatched: 7. The CDR3 covers 15 residues. The CDR3 here is CASSLYTGVDQPQHF. As DNA, the CDR3 is TGCGCCAGCAGCTTATATACAGGGGTCGATCAGCCCCAGCATTTT. Full variable domain (outside the CDR3, taken from reference TRBV5-1 and TRBJ1-5): KAGVTQTPRYLIKTRGQQVTLSCSPISGHRSVSWYQQTPGQGLQFLFEYFSETQRNKGNFPGRFSGRQFSNSRSEMNVSTLELGDSALYLCASSLYTGVDQPQHFGDGTRLSIL.

This clonotype showed up many times. CDR3 amino acids: CATSRARELYNEQFF. In nucleotides, the CDR3 is TGTGCCACCAGCAGAGCGCGGGAACTCTACAATGAGCAGTTCTTC. This rearrangement joins TRBV15 to TRBJ2-1; possibly TRBD2 for D (6 bases). The V end lost 1 base, the J end lost 3 bases, and 10 bases lay between the germline ends. This CDR3 comprises 15 residues. The V gene's germline CDR1 is LNHNV and CDR2 YYDKDF (reference sequence).

The genes are TRBV10-3 and TRBJ2-1; possibly TRBD1 for D (9 bases). Trimming removed 4 bases at V and 6 bases at J, with 28 bases between. This CDR3 is built from 19 residues. The germline V gene has CDR1 ENHRY and CDR2 SYGVKD. CDR3 protein: CAISGGQGSPGGYRNEQFF. The CDR3 bases are TGTGCCATCAGTGGGGGACAGGGCTCCCCGGGGGGGTATCGCAATGAGCAGTTCTTC.

This clonotype was picked up many times. This sequence joins TRBV6-5 and TRBJ2-1; possible D gene TRBD2, 6 bases. The CDR3 has 14 amino acids. Trimming removed 3 bases from V and 5 bases from J, with 11 bases in between. The germline V gene has CDR1 MNHEY and CDR2 SVGAGI. The CDR3 protein is CASSYGGTHNEQFF. CDR3 in DNA: TGTGCCAGCAGTTATGGGGGGACCCACAATGAGCAGTTCTTC.

This clonotype was counted ten times or more. The chain joins TRBV6-5 to TRBJ2-3, with D hard to call. The CDR3 extends over 15 amino acids. Between the trimmed V and J ends, which lost 1 base and 2 bases, there was a span of 10 bases. CDR1 and CDR2 from the germline V gene are MNHEY and SVGAGI. The CDR3 coding sequence is TGTGCCAGCAGTTACTGGGCTGGCAACACAGATACGCAGTATTTT. Protein product: CASSYWAGNTDTQYF.

The CDR3 coding sequence is TGTGCCAGCAGTGCCGCAGGGGACCTCTCCTACAATGAGCAGTTCTTC. Translation: CASSAAGDLSYNEQFF. This chain joins TRBV2 and TRBJ2-1; a possible D gene is TRBD1 (6 bases). The CDR3 extends over 16 amino acids. Looked up from germline, CDR1 is SNHLY and CDR2 is FYNNEI. V lost 4 bases and J lost 0, with 13 bases in between.

In its sample, this clonotype was seen many times. The chain links TRBV20-1 to TRBJ1-1; maybe TRBD1 (5 bases). V shed 6 bases and J shed 2 bases, with 19 bases lying between them. The germline V gene has CDR1 DFQATT and CDR2 SNEGSKA (reference sequence). The CDR3 is 15 residues long. CDR3 bases: TGCAGTGCCAATGGATACGGGGCACTCAACACTGAAGCTTTCTTT. It translates to CSANGYGALNTEAFF.

The V gene is TRBV29-1, the J gene TRBJ1-1; no clear D gene. The CDR3 runs to 11 residues. The germline V and J ends were trimmed by 2 bases and 11 bases, with 12 bases remaining between them. Per germline, CDR1 SQVTM and CDR2 ANQGSEA. This CDR3 is CSVEKRGLAFF. In nucleotides, the CDR3 is TGCAGCGTTGAAAAGCGAGGTCTGGCTTTCTTT.

V and J are TRBV6-2 or TRBV6-3 and TRBJ2-7, with 8 bases aligning to TRBD1. Germline assignment: CDR1 MNHEY and CDR2 SVGEGT. V was pared by 5 bases and J by 2 bases, with 5 bases of the junction left unmatched. The CDR3 is 14 residues long. The CDR3 DNA reads as TGTGCCAGCAGTCACAGGGGGTCCCCCTACGAGCAGTACTTC. This sequence encodes CASSHRGSPYEQYF.

This sequence joins TRBV7-8 and TRBJ2-5, with 8 bases matching TRBD2. The germline CDR1 and CDR2 sequences are SGHVS and FQNEAQ. J gave up 4 bases and V 5 bases, and 6 bases lay outside the gene matches. This CDR3 has 14 amino acids. DNA of the CDR3: TGTGCCAGCAGCCCTGCGGGGGGCGGAGAGACCCAGTACTTC. This translates into CASSPAGGGETQYF.

The chain employs TRBV4-3 and TRBJ2-7; 9 bases match TRBD2. Germline lookup yields CDR1 LGHNA and CDR2 YSLEER. The CDR3 is 16 amino acids. The J segment lost 4 bases and the V segment lost 0 bases, leaving 7 bases of the junction unmatched. The CDR3 DNA follows: TGCGCCAGCAGCCAAGATTGGGGTAGCGGGAGTTACGAGCAGTACTTC. Translating gives CASSQDWGSGSYEQYF.

This clonotype was seen only a few times. The rearrangement uses TRBV27 and TRBJ2-1, with 13 bases aligning to TRBD2. CDR1 is MNHEY and CDR2 is SMNVEV in the germline V gene (reference sequence). This CDR3 has 16 amino acids. The trim removed 5 bases at V and 4 bases at J, leaving 5 bases unmatched. For the CDR3, the DNA is TGTGCCAGCAGTCAACCGGGACTAGCGGGATACAATGAGCAGTTCTTC. Its protein product is CASSQPGLAGYNEQFF.

The sample holds many counts of this clonotype. The chain uses TRBV11-2 and TRBJ2-5; D is possibly TRBD1 (5 bases). Trimming shortened V by 5 bases and J by 1 base, and 14 bases separated the two germline ends. Germline CDR1 is SGHAT and CDR2 is FQNNGV. The CDR3 extends over 15 amino acids. CDR3 coding DNA: TGTGCCAGCAGCCCAACTCACAGGAGCCAAGAGACCCAGTACTTC. Encoded protein: CASSPTHRSQETQYF.

This clonotype was seen at least ten times. This chain connects TRBV7-9 to TRBJ1-1; 9 positions agree with TRBD1. Germline V gene sequence: CDR1 SEHNR, CDR2 FQNEAQ (reference sequence). V shed 1 base and J 3 bases; nucleotides not matched to a gene: 0. This CDR3 spans 14 amino acids. The CDR3 here is CASSLGTGDTEAFF. For the CDR3, the DNA is TGTGCCAGCAGCTTAGGGACAGGGGACACTGAAGCTTTCTTT.

This clonotype has a handful of counts. The chain links TRBV27 to TRBJ2-3, with 7 bases identical to TRBD2. J lost 0 bases, V lost 3 bases, and 9 bases had no gene match. The germline gives CDR1 MNHEY, CDR2 SMNVEV (reference sequence). This CDR3 spans 17 amino acids. DNA of the CDR3: TGTGCCAGCAGTTTTTTTCGAGAAGCGGGGAGCACAGATACGCAGTATTTT. Translated: CASSFFREAGSTDTQYF.

This clonotype was found many times. The chain couples TRBV4-3 to TRBJ2-7; 7 bases match TRBD2. Germline V gene lookup returns CDR1 LGHNA and CDR2 YSLEER. V trimming: 0 bases; J trimming: 2 bases; junction bases outside the gene matches: 10. The CDR3 totals 17 residues. The CDR3 sequence is CASSQDPSGSPAYEQYF. CDR3 DNA: TGCGCCAGCAGCCAAGATCCTAGCGGCTCACCCGCCTACGAGCAGTACTTC.

This clonotype was recorded at least ten times. The chain employs TRBV6-5 and TRBJ1-1; 10 bases map to TRBD1. V dropped 2 bases and J dropped 8; count of bases not matched to a gene: 5. The CDR3 extends over 14 amino acids. Germline V gene data show CDR1 as MNHEY and CDR2 as SVGAGI. The CDR3 loop reads CASSYPGQGEEAFF. CDR3 bases: TGTGCCAGCAGTTACCCCGGACAGGGGGAGGAAGCTTTCTTT.

This clonotype was picked up many times. This chain uses TRBV7-9 with TRBJ2-7, with D possibly being TRBD1 (6 bases). Germline CDR1 and CDR2: SEHNR and FQNEAQ (reference sequence). With 2 bases removed from V and 2 bases from J, the gap between germline ends came to 19 bases. The CDR3 length is 17 residues. CDR3 loop: CASSLLVSGTNPYEQYF. The CDR3 bases are TGTGCCAGCAGCTTACTCGTCTCCGGGACAAATCCCTACGAGCAGTACTTC.

This clonotype turned up a few times. The chain carries TRBV7-2 and TRBJ2-7; the D is unclear. Germline CDR1 and CDR2: SGHTA and FQGNSA. V was pared by 3 bases and J by 5 bases, with 17 bases between. The CDR3 consists of 15 residues. The CDR3 DNA sequence: TGTGCCAGCAGCTTGGGCTATTTGGATGGCGACGAGCAGTACTTC. It translates to CASSLGYLDGDEQYF.

This clonotype was seen more than once but under ten times. The chain is built from TRBV7-8 and TRBJ2-5, with D possibly matching TRBD2 (6 bases). The length of the CDR3 is 15 residues. The V end was cut by 5 bases, the J end by 1 base, with 14 bases between. Germline V gene sequence: CDR1 SGHVS, CDR2 FQNEAQ. CDR3 protein: CASSAAGGPQETQYF. CDR3 bases: TGTGCCAGCAGCGCAGCCGGGGGACCCCAAGAGACCCAGTACTTC.